One sample yielded the 32 T cell receptor beta chains listed below, sequenced in a study of blood T cell repertoires in COVID-19. TCRdb's table, derived via immunoSEQ multiplex PCR, lists solely in-frame clones and lacks some. The sample contains some 83,000 clones, 84% of which appear only once. Sequencing was done on a sample of peripheral blood. These receptors originate from a man aged 50-60 years with acute or convalescent COVID-19.

This clone turned up a few times. The V call is TRBV3-1 (or the pseudogene TRBV3-2), the J call TRBJ2-7; 8 positions agree with TRBD1. Germline values: CDR1 LGHDT, CDR2 YNNKEL (reference sequence). This CDR3 comprises 14 residues. The V segment lost 5 bases and the J segment 2 bases; nucleotides outside the gene matches: 5. CDR3 protein: CASSIHRGTYEQYF. Here the CDR3 DNA reads TGTGCCAGCAGCATACACAGGGGGACCTACGAGCAGTACTTC.

The chain recombines TRBV19 with TRBJ1-5; 8 nucleotides line up with TRBD1. V was clipped by 3 bases and J by 7 bases; unmatched bases: 2. Germline CDR1 is LNHDA and CDR2 is SQIVND (reference sequence). This CDR3 spans 13 amino acids. CDR3 DNA: TGTGCCAGTAGTATGCAGGGGGCGCAGCCCCAGCATTTT. Amino acids: CASSMQGAQPQHF.

The rearrangement links TRBV9 to TRBJ1-5; no clear D. There are 13 residues in the CDR3. Germline CDR1 is SGDLS and CDR2 is YYNGEE. V lost 0 bases to trimming and J lost 6 bases, with 7 bases between them. DNA for the CDR3: TGTGCCAGCAGCGTAGATTCGAGTCAGCCCCAGCATTTT. Translated: CASSVDSSQPQHF.

This chain links TRBV9 with TRBJ2-2, with D hard to call. V was pared by 0 bases and J by 1 base, with 10 bases between. Germline assignment: CDR1 SGDLS and CDR2 YYNGEE. The CDR3 spans 16 residues. The CDR3 loop reads CASSVVPYRNTGELFF. In DNA form, the CDR3 reads TGTGCCAGCAGCGTAGTTCCCTACCGGAACACCGGGGAGCTGTTTTTT.

V gene TRBV7-3 combines with J gene TRBJ1-6, with D possibly being TRBD1 (5 bases). V was pared by 4 bases and J by 7 bases, with 11 bases between. Per the germline V gene, CDR1 is SGHTA and CDR2 is FQGTGA. This CDR3 comprises 14 residues. CDR3 residues: CASSSGQGNSPLHF. DNA of the CDR3: TGTGCCAGCAGCTCTGGGCAGGGAAATTCACCCCTCCACTTT.

The J gene is TRBJ1-2, the V gene TRBV5-1, with TRBD1 as a possible D gene (6 bases). V was cut by 6 bases and J by 8 bases, with 20 bases left in between. Looked up from germline, CDR1 is SGHRS and CDR2 is YFSETQ. This CDR3 has 14 residues. CDR3 loop: CASTPDPQGSGYTF. CDR3 nucleotides: TGCGCCAGCACCCCAGATCCGCAGGGGTCGGGCTACACCTTC.

In this sample, this clone turned up once. The genes are TRBV7-2 and TRBJ2-1; no reliable D call. The CDR3 contains 15 residues. V was pared by 1 base and J by 0 bases, with 7 bases between. Germline CDR1 and CDR2: SGHTA and FQGNSA. CDR3 sequence: CASSLDVSSYNEQFF. The CDR3 DNA follows: TGTGCCAGCAGCTTAGATGTGAGCTCCTACAATGAGCAGTTCTTC.

The chain joins TRBV5-1 to TRBJ1-1; D gene ambiguous. The CDR3 length is 13 residues. Looked up from germline, CDR1 is SGHRS and CDR2 is YFSETQ. V was trimmed by 6 bases and J by 1 base, leaving 10 bases between them. The CDR3: CASNSGSNTEAFF. Here the CDR3 DNA reads TGCGCCAGCAACAGCGGGTCGAACACTGAAGCTTTCTTT.

In this sample, this clone turned up a few times. V is TRBV27 and J is TRBJ2-7; tentatively, D is TRBD1 (5 bases). V lost 10 bases and J 2 bases, leaving 15 bases between the germline ends. CDR1 MNHEY and CDR2 SMNVEV come from the germline V gene (reference sequence). The CDR3 length is 13 residues. CDR3 region: CATAQGITYEQYF. CDR3 nucleotide sequence: TGTGCCACCGCGCAGGGAATTACCTACGAGCAGTACTTC.

The V call is TRBV19, the J call TRBJ2-3, with a tentative D call TRBD2 (5 bases). V lost 4 bases and J lost 5, with 7 bases in between. The CDR3 consists of 12 residues. Per germline, CDR1 LNHDA and CDR2 SQIVND (reference sequence). The chain's CDR3 is CASSTLGDTQYF. The DNA for the CDR3 is TGTGCCAGTAGTACACTAGGAGATACGCAGTATTTT.

V gene TRBV7-3 combines with J gene TRBJ2-3; TRBD2 agrees at 11 bases. Germline lookup yields CDR1 SGHTA and CDR2 FQGTGA. The CDR3 extends over 15 amino acids. V was clipped by 5 bases and J by 6 bases; unmatched bases: 7. The CDR3 sequence: CASSRIAGGPDTQYF. CDR3 DNA: TGTGCCAGCAGCCGAATAGCGGGGGGGCCGGATACGCAGTATTTT. Full variable domain (rest looked up from reference TRBV7-3 and TRBJ2-3): GAGVSQTPSNKVTEKGKYVELRCDPISGHTALYWYRQSLGQGPEFLIYFQGTGAADDSGLPNDRFFAVRPEGSVSTLKIQRTERGDSAVYLCASSRIAGGPDTQYFGPGTRLTVL.

This rearrangement joins TRBV3-1 (or the pseudogene TRBV3-2) to TRBJ2-2; D not resolved. The CDR3 sequence is 15 residues long. Germline CDR1 and CDR2: LGHDT and YNNKEL (reference sequence). V lost 3 bases to trimming and J lost 3 bases, with 11 bases between them. This chain's CDR3 is CASSHDGSYTGELFF. CDR3 nucleotide sequence: TGTGCCAGCAGCCATGACGGGTCATACACCGGGGAGCTGTTTTTT.

V usage is TRBV15 and J usage is TRBJ2-1; 16 bases fit TRBD2. Trimming cost V 1 base and J 13 bases; bases outside gene matches: 7. The CDR3 has 16 amino acids. In germline, CDR1 is LNHNV, CDR2 YYDKDF (reference sequence). CDR3 sequence reads: CATSRVGLAGGPSQFF. In nucleotides, the CDR3 is TGTGCCACCAGCAGAGTGGGACTAGCGGGAGGGCCGAGTCAGTTCTTC. Supplemented by reference TRBV15 and TRBJ2-1, the full variable domain reads DAMVIQNPRYQVTQFGKPVTLSCSQTLNHNVMYWYQQKSSQAPKLLFHYYDKDFNNEADTPDNFQSRRPNTSFCFLDIRSPGLGDTAMYLCATSRVGLAGGPSQFFGPGTRLTVL.

The chain is built from TRBV4-1 and TRBJ1-5, with D possibly TRBD1 on 5 matching bases. Germline assignment: CDR1 MGHRA and CDR2 YSYEKL. V was cut by 3 bases and J by 0 bases, with 9 bases left in between. This CDR3 contains 15 residues. The CDR3 sequence is CASSHDSYSNQPQHF. In DNA form, the CDR3 reads TGCGCCAGCAGCCACGACAGTTATAGCAATCAGCCCCAGCATTTT.

The chain uses TRBV10-2 and TRBJ2-7; 8 bases map to TRBD1. The V segment lost 6 bases and the J segment 6 bases; nucleotides outside the gene matches: 10. This CDR3 is built from 14 residues. Germline V gene lookup returns CDR1 WSHSY and CDR2 SAAADI. This chain's CDR3 is CASSNNPRGREQYF. CDR3 DNA sequence: TGCGCCAGCAGCAACAATCCCAGGGGGCGCGAGCAGTACTTC.

This chain links TRBV5-8 with TRBJ1-1, with 7 bases fitting TRBD1. Germline CDR1 is SGHTS and CDR2 is YDEGEE. The CDR3 has 14 residues. V was clipped by 4 bases and J by 4 bases; unmatched bases: 7. CDR3 sequence (DNA): TGTGCCAGCAGCCCTTCAGGGGGGAGCACTGAAGCTTTCTTT. It codes for CASSPSGGSTEAFF.

The rearrangement joins TRBV9 to TRBJ1-2; 8 bases agree with TRBD1. The J segment lost 1 base and the V segment lost 5 bases, leaving 7 bases of the junction unmatched. The germline V gene has CDR1 SGDLS and CDR2 YYNGEE. This CDR3 contains 15 residues. CDR3 DNA: TGTGCCAGCAGGGTTTCAGGGGGCCATAACTATGGCTACACCTTC. Protein product: CASRVSGGHNYGYTF.

This chain connects TRBV27 to TRBJ2-2; TRBD2 matches 15 bases. Trimming at V came to 2 bases and at J to 1 base, leaving 2 bases not matched to a gene. The germline V gene has CDR1 MNHEY and CDR2 SMNVEV (reference sequence). This CDR3 is built from 18 residues. As DNA, the CDR3 is TGTGCCAGCAGTTTAACGGGACTAGCGGGGGGGAACACCGGGGAGCTGTTTTTT. Its protein is CASSLTGLAGGNTGELFF.

The DNA of the CDR3 is TGTGCCAGCTCTTCCGGGACTAGCGATTACAATGAGCAGTTCTTC. Residues: CASSSGTSDYNEQFF. The chain carries TRBV18 and TRBJ2-1; 10 nucleotides align to TRBD2. V was pared by 6 bases and J by 4 bases, with 6 bases of the junction left unmatched. The CDR3 length is 15 residues. Germline loops: CDR1 KGHSH, CDR2 LQKENI.

The chain uses TRBV5-4 and TRBJ2-7, with TRBD2 matching over 8 bases. CDR1 and CDR2 (germline): SGHNT, YYREEE (reference sequence). Trimming at V came to 3 bases and at J to 1 base, leaving 12 bases not matched to a gene. CDR3 size: 17 residues. CDR3 bases: TGTGCCAGCAGCTCCCTAGACTTGGGCGGGAGGTCCTACGAGCAGTACTTC. It codes for CASSSLDLGGRSYEQYF. Drawing the rest from reference TRBV5-4 and TRBJ2-7, the complete variable domain is ETGVTQSPTHLIKTRGQQVTLRCSSQSGHNTVSWYQQALGQGPQFIFQYYREEENGRGNFPPRFSGLQFPNYSSELNVNALELDDSALYLCASSSLDLGGRSYEQYFGPGTRLTVT.

The chain uses TRBV4-1 and TRBJ1-2; D is undetermined. The CDR3 contains 14 residues. Trimming pared 4 bases from V and 3 bases from J, leaving 12 bases between. Germline-derived CDR1 and CDR2 are MGHRA and YSYEKL. CDR3 nucleotide sequence: TGCGCCAGCAGCCCCCCTATTACAGACTATGGCTACACCTTC. The encoded protein is CASSPPITDYGYTF.

V and J are TRBV9 and TRBJ1-1, with D tentatively TRBD1 (5 bases). V gave up 0 bases and J gave up 8 bases, with 20 bases separating them. CDR3 length: 16 amino acids. Germline CDR1 SGDLS, CDR2 YYNGEE. The CDR3 loop is CASSVGLGRGLREAFF. The CDR3 region has the DNA TGTGCCAGCAGCGTAGGACTCGGTAGGGGACTCCGAGAAGCTTTCTTT.

This sequence joins TRBV7-2 and TRBJ2-7, with TRBD1 matching 7 bases. With 1 base clipped from V and 2 bases from J, the junction kept 5 bases outside the gene matches. CDR1 and CDR2 (germline): SGHTA, FQGNSA. This CDR3 has 15 residues. The CDR3 loop is CASSLVGQDAYEQYF. The CDR3 DNA sequence: TGTGCCAGCAGCTTAGTAGGACAGGACGCCTACGAGCAGTACTTC.

The chain carries TRBV10-2 and TRBJ2-5, with a possible D match to TRBD1 (7 bases). The CDR3 contains 17 residues. The V end was cut by 3 bases, the J end by 2 bases, with 19 bases between. Germline assignment: CDR1 WSHSY and CDR2 SAAADI. The CDR3 sequence is CASSDGAGGLLQETQYF. Written as DNA, the CDR3 is TGCGCCAGCAGTGATGGGGCAGGGGGGCTTCTGCAAGAGACCCAGTACTTC.

V is TRBV12-5 and J is TRBJ1-5, with TRBD1 as a possible D gene (5 bases). This CDR3 is 15 amino acids long. Germline V gene data show CDR1 as LGHNT and CDR2 as FRNRAP. Trimming removed 7 bases at V and 0 bases at J, with 13 bases between. Here the CDR3 DNA reads TGTGCTAGTGTCCACGACAGTTATAGCAATCAGCCCCAGCATTTT. It specifies CASVHDSYSNQPQHF. The full variable domain, completed using reference TRBV12-5 and TRBJ1-5, is DARVTQTPRHKVTEMGQEVTMRCQPILGHNTVFWYRQTMMQGLELLAYFRNRAPLDDSGMPKDRFSAEMPDATLATLKIQPSEPRDSAVYFCASVHDSYSNQPQHFGDGTRLSIL.

The V and J genes are TRBV9 and TRBJ2-1; no definite D call. The CDR3 has 16 residues. From germline, CDR1 is SGDLS and CDR2 YYNGEE. Trimming cost V 3 bases and J 5 bases, with 18 bases left between them. The CDR3 is CASSARLEFWDNEQFF. The CDR3, as DNA: TGTGCCAGCAGCGCCCGTCTGGAGTTTTGGGACAATGAGCAGTTCTTC.

V and J are TRBV9 and TRBJ1-1; TRBD1 aligns across 7 bases. The CDR3 spans 14 residues. Looked up from germline, CDR1 is SGDLS and CDR2 is YYNGEE. Trimming cost V 4 bases and J 4 bases; bases outside gene matches: 7. CDR3 DNA: TGTGCCAGCAGCCCCACTACAGGGGCCACTGAAGCTTTCTTT. Translating it yields CASSPTTGATEAFF. The full variable domain, with the rest looked up from reference TRBV9 and TRBJ1-1, is DSGVTQTPKHLITATGQRVTLRCSPRSGDLSVYWYQQSLDQGLQFLIQYYNGEERAKGNILERFSAQQFPDLHSELNLSSLELGDSALYFCASSPTTGATEAFFGQGTRLTVV.

In DNA, the CDR3 is TGTGCCAGCAGCTTATTGACGGGGAGCCCCGGGGATGAGCAGTTCTTC. Its protein product is CASSLLTGSPGDEQFF. This chain connects TRBV7-9 to TRBJ2-1, with D possibly TRBD2 on 5 matching bases. Deletions cut 2 bases from V and 8 bases from J, with 19 bases between. Germline V CDR1 and CDR2: SEHNR, FQNEAQ (reference sequence). CDR3 length: 16 residues.

This chain links TRBV19 with TRBJ1-2; D is undetermined. This CDR3 spans 13 amino acids. Between the trimmed V and J ends, which lost 10 bases and 4 bases, there was a span of 16 bases. Germline CDR1 and CDR2: LNHDA and SQIVND (reference sequence). CDR3 nucleotides: TGTGCCACTTCCGCGAGGCTGCGCTATGGCTACACCTTC. This sequence encodes CATSARLRYGYTF.

The rearrangement joins TRBV2 to TRBJ1-5; perhaps TRBD1 as D (6 bases). The CDR3 length is 14 residues. Germline CDR1 reads SNHLY; CDR2 reads FYNNEI. The V end lost 8 bases, the J end lost 0 bases, and 11 bases lay between the germline ends. The CDR3, as DNA: TGTGCCAGCCGAATAGGGGGTAGCAATCAGCCCCAGCATTTT. It yields the protein CASRIGGSNQPQHF.

The chain has TRBV12-5 and TRBJ2-7; 8 bases map to TRBD1. Germline values: CDR1 LGHNT, CDR2 FRNRAP. V gave up 2 bases and J gave up 6 bases; unmatched junction bases: 9. CDR3 length: 15 amino acids. For the CDR3, the DNA is TGTGCTAGTGGTTTGTTTAACAGGGGGTTTTTCGAGCAGTACTTC. Amino acid sequence: CASGLFNRGFFEQYF.

The V and J genes are TRBV29-1 and TRBJ2-7; D is unresolved. V was cut by 8 bases and J by 3 bases, with 17 bases left in between. CDR1 is SQVTM, CDR2 ANQGSEA, per germline. This CDR3 comprises 13 residues. The CDR3 here is CSSEVDRNYEQYF. The CDR3 coding sequence is TGCAGCTCTGAGGTTGACCGAAACTACGAGCAGTACTTC.